This TCR beta chain was recorded in a study of spatial heterogeneity in lung cancer. This CDR3 contains 13 residues. With 5 bases removed from V and 2 bases from J, the gap between germline ends came to 9 bases. Germline CDR1 is LGHNT and CDR2 is FRNRAP. The sample's time point: sample taken at primary tumor resection. Whole RNA, isolated from tumor, nontumor lung or frozen PBMC, was sequenced without prior sorting. By share, this clonotype ranks as medium-sized. Every TCR cDNA molecule bore its own unique molecular identifier. TCRdb reprocessed the 5' RACE reads via MiXCR and lists one record per CDR3 protein. This sample has about 10,000 distinct CDR3 sequences; 4.5% to 7% occur once, and the top ten carry around 27%.

The rearrangement uses TRBV12-5 and TRBJ1-1; D call uncertain. The specimen comprised PBMCs, sampled at surgery. The TCR comes from a male donor with early-stage non-small cell lung cancer. CDR3 loop: CASGVSENTEAFF. CDR3 sequence (DNA): TGTGCTAGTGGTGTCTCCGAAAACACTGAAGCTTTCTTT.